A single sample gave rise to the 28 T cell receptor beta chains below, sequenced in a study of PD-L1 blockade in urothelial cancer. Time point in this sample: pretreatment peripheral blood. TCRdb's copy holds only in-frame clones and misses some; the assay was immunoSEQ multiplex PCR. The sample carries over 75,000 clones, over 75% recorded once. Sequencing was performed on PBMCs, taken around atezolizumab (anti-PD-L1) treatment. These receptors were collected from a man aged 60 to 69 with urothelial cancer.

This clone was counted only a few times. V and J are TRBV7-3 and TRBJ2-7; TRBD1 matches 7 bases. CDR1 is SGHTA and CDR2 is FQGTGA in the germline V gene. J lost 1 base, V lost 0 bases, and 3 bases had no gene match. This CDR3 comprises 15 residues. The CDR3 here is CASSLTGGASYEQYF. DNA of the CDR3: TGTGCCAGCAGCTTAACAGGGGGCGCTTCCTACGAGCAGTACTTC.

This chain joins TRBV4-1 and TRBJ1-2, with D tentatively TRBD1 (6 bases). The CDR3 is 16 amino acids. Germline V gene data show CDR1 as MGHRA and CDR2 as YSYEKL. V shed 1 base and J shed 1 base, with 13 bases lying between them. The CDR3 loop reads CASSQGGGPVNYGYTF. The DNA for the CDR3 is TGCGCCAGCAGCCAAGGAGGGGGACCGGTTAACTATGGCTACACCTTC.

The chain carries TRBV10-3 and TRBJ1-1, with 11 bases aligning to TRBD1. This CDR3 comprises 16 residues. V shed 3 bases and J 6 bases; nucleotides not matched to a gene: 9. From germline, CDR1 is ENHRY and CDR2 SYGVKD. This chain's CDR3 is CAISDLPGQGAAEAFF. The CDR3 nucleotides read TGTGCCATCAGTGACCTCCCTGGACAGGGGGCCGCTGAAGCTTTCTTT.

The chain couples TRBV27 to TRBJ1-2; no clear D. V was clipped by 7 bases and J by 4 bases, with 16 bases between them. The germline V gene encodes CDR1 MNHEY and CDR2 SMNVEV (reference sequence). This CDR3 spans 14 amino acids. The CDR3 sequence is CASTSVIRGYGYTF. The CDR3 DNA follows: TGTGCCAGCACCTCCGTGATTCGGGGCTATGGCTACACCTTC.

V and J are TRBV28 and TRBJ1-5, with a tentative D call TRBD1 (5 bases). CDR3 length equals 14 residues. Deletions cut 8 bases from V and 9 bases from J, with 20 bases between. CDR1 and CDR2 (germline): MDHEN, SYDVKM. Here the CDR3 reads CASLPWGSLWPQHF. In DNA, the CDR3 is TGTGCCAGCCTCCCTTGGGGCAGTTTGTGGCCCCAGCATTTT.

This chain joins TRBV30 and TRBJ2-1; 9 nucleotides agree with TRBD1. The CDR3 has 15 amino acids. CDR1 and CDR2 (germline): GTSNPN, SVGIG (reference sequence). Trimming took 5 bases from V and 4 from J; bases not matched to a gene: 9. DNA of the CDR3: TGTGCCTGGCAACAGGGGGCAGTTATTTACAATGAGCAGTTCTTC. It encodes CAWQQGAVIYNEQFF.

V usage is TRBV11-2 and J usage is TRBJ2-1; 9 positions match TRBD1. Germline V CDR1 and CDR2: SGHAT, FQNNGV. The CDR3 has 15 amino acids. Germline trimming cut 3 bases from V and 3 bases from J; bases unmatched to any gene: 3. The CDR3 coding sequence is TGTGCCAGCAGCTTTCAGACAGGGGGCTACAATGAGCAGTTCTTC. The encoded protein is CASSFQTGGYNEQFF.

The V gene is TRBV2, the J gene TRBJ2-2; possibly TRBD1 for D (6 bases). Germline CDR1 is SNHLY and CDR2 is FYNNEI. The V end was cut by 6 bases, the J end by 5 bases, with 13 bases between. This CDR3 region has 14 residues. CDR3 protein: CASRAPTGTGELFF. DNA for the CDR3: TGTGCCAGCAGGGCACCGACAGGAACCGGGGAGCTGTTTTTT.

J is TRBJ1-4 and V is TRBV18; perhaps TRBD1 as D (5 bases). The ends were cut back, 3 bases at V and 5 bases at J, with 19 bases in the middle. CDR1 is KGHSH and CDR2 is LQKENI in the germline V gene. The length of the CDR3 is 17 residues. CDR3 bases: TGTGCCAGCTCACCGCTACCCCAGGGTCCCCTAAATGAAAAACTGTTTTTT. Translation gives CASSPLPQGPLNEKLFF.

The rearrangement links TRBV6-1 to TRBJ1-2; 8 bases fit TRBD1. This CDR3 has 14 residues. Germline trimming cut 4 bases from V and 6 bases from J; bases unmatched to any gene: 7. In germline, CDR1 is MNHNS, CDR2 SASEGT. The CDR3 DNA is TGTGCCAGCAGTGGGACCGGGACAGGTAATGGCTACACCTTC. Translated: CASSGTGTGNGYTF.

The CDR3 sequence is CASILQGNNQPQHF. Here the CDR3 DNA reads TGTGCCAGCATTCTTCAGGGGAACAATCAGCCCCAGCATTTT. This chain joins TRBV6-1 and TRBJ1-5, with D perhaps TRBD1 (6 bases). The CDR3 is 14 amino acids. The germline V gene has CDR1 MNHNS and CDR2 SASEGT. Trimming stripped 7 bases from V and 3 bases from J, with 13 bases between.

This rearrangement joins TRBV5-1 to TRBJ2-6; no firm D call. Germline values: CDR1 SGHRS, CDR2 YFSETQ. This CDR3 has 14 amino acids. V shed 6 bases and J shed 2 bases, with 9 bases lying between them. The DNA of the CDR3 is TGCGCCAGCATGTCAGAAGCTGGGGCCAACGTCCTGACTTTC. Translated: CASMSEAGANVLTF.

The chain is built from TRBV5-4 and TRBJ1-1; 9 nucleotides align to TRBD1. J gave up 0 bases and V 2 bases, and 5 bases lay outside the gene matches. The CDR3 totals 16 residues. Germline CDR1 is SGHNT and CDR2 is YYREEE (reference sequence). This CDR3 reads CASSFGGTGMNTEAFF. CDR3 nucleotide sequence: TGTGCCAGCAGCTTTGGGGGGACAGGGATGAACACTGAAGCTTTCTTT.

The J gene is TRBJ2-7, the V gene TRBV5-8, with unresolved D. The V gene's germline CDR1 is SGHTS and CDR2 YDEGEE. The CDR3 totals 12 residues. Trimming removed 7 bases from V and 2 bases from J, with 10 bases in between. DNA for the CDR3: TGTGCCAGCGCTTTCAAGCCCTACGAGCAGTACTTC. Amino acid sequence: CASAFKPYEQYF.

This chain uses TRBV27 with TRBJ1-6, with D possibly being TRBD1 (6 bases). V lost 1 base and J lost 9, with 13 bases in between. Looked up from germline, CDR1 is MNHEY and CDR2 is SMNVEV (reference sequence). This CDR3 contains 15 residues. CDR3 in amino acids: CASSLLLGTPSPLHF. In DNA, the CDR3 is TGTGCCAGCAGTTTATTGTTAGGGACACCTTCACCCCTCCACTTT.

This chain links TRBV27 with TRBJ1-5; perhaps TRBD1 as D (6 bases). This CDR3 spans 12 amino acids. Germline lookup yields CDR1 MNHEY and CDR2 SMNVEV (reference sequence). Trimming took 2 bases from V and 10 from J, leaving 9 bases between them. CDR3 sequence (DNA): TGTGCCAGCAGTTTAAGGGGGGGACCCCAGCATTTT. It encodes CASSLRGGPQHF.

In this sample, this clone turned up a few times. The rearrangement joins TRBV6-1 to TRBJ1-1; no definite D call. The CDR3 is 14 amino acids. Trimming shortened V by 4 bases and J by 4 bases, and 13 bases separated the two germline ends. Germline V gene lookup returns CDR1 MNHNS and CDR2 SASEGT. The CDR3, as DNA: TGTGCCAGCAGTGTCCCGAGCCTCGGCACTGAAGCTTTCTTT. Its translation is CASSVPSLGTEAFF.

The CDR3 DNA reads as TGTGCCAGCAGCTGGAGCGGCGGGGGCATCTACAATGAGCAGTTCTTC. Protein: CASSWSGGGIYNEQFF. The chain uses TRBV11-1 and TRBJ2-1; maybe TRBD2 (7 bases). Germline loops: CDR1 SGHAT, CDR2 FQDESV (reference sequence). The CDR3 contains 16 residues. V dropped 4 bases and J dropped 3 bases, with 16 bases sitting between them.

This chain joins TRBV5-5 and TRBJ2-3; D not certain. Per the germline V gene, CDR1 is SGHKS and CDR2 is YYEKEE (reference sequence). Trimming cost V 0 bases and J 3 bases, with 5 bases left between them. The length of the CDR3 is 13 residues. The CDR3 region has the DNA TGTGCCAGCAGCTTGGACTGGACAGATACGCAGTATTTT. It codes for CASSLDWTDTQYF.

The V call is TRBV9, the J call TRBJ2-5, with a possible D match to TRBD2 (5 bases). Germline V gives CDR1 SGDLS, CDR2 YYNGEE. V gave up 0 bases and J gave up 3 bases, with 9 bases separating them. The length of the CDR3 is 14 residues. The DNA for the CDR3 is TGTGCCAGCAGCGTAGATGAGCGGAAAGAGACCCAGTACTTC. Its translation is CASSVDERKETQYF.

In this sample, this clone turned up once. V and J are TRBV6-1 and TRBJ2-7, with 7 bases identical to TRBD2. The CDR3 extends over 13 amino acids. Germline CDR1 reads MNHNS; CDR2 reads SASEGT. With 4 bases clipped from V and 7 bases from J, the junction kept 7 bases outside the gene matches. The chain's CDR3 is CASSVRTSGEQYF. The DNA for the CDR3 is TGTGCCAGCAGTGTCCGGACTAGTGGGGAGCAGTACTTC.

The V call is TRBV6-6, the J call TRBJ2-3, with D tentatively TRBD2 (6 bases). The germline gives CDR1 MNHNY, CDR2 SVGAGI (reference sequence). The CDR3 sequence is 14 residues long. The V end lost 0 bases, the J end lost 4 bases, and 8 bases lay between the germline ends. CDR3 sequence: CASSYSRGADTQYF. Written as DNA, the CDR3 is TGTGCCAGCAGTTACTCCCGCGGGGCAGATACGCAGTATTTT.

The V gene is TRBV7-2, the J gene TRBJ1-6; D is uncertain. Trimming took off 4 bases at V and 6 bases at J, with 10 bases between the two ends. This CDR3 is 14 amino acids long. Germline V lookup: CDR1 SGHTA, CDR2 FQGNSA. DNA of the CDR3: TGTGCCAGCAGCTCATGGGAGCCTAATTCACCCCTCCACTTT. Protein product: CASSSWEPNSPLHF.

The chain has TRBV5-5 and TRBJ2-2; 13 bases match TRBD2. The CDR3 covers 16 residues. From germline, CDR1 is SGHKS and CDR2 YYEKEE (reference sequence). V gave up 4 bases and J gave up 0 bases; unmatched junction bases: 0. CDR3 sequence reads: CASSGTSGANTGELFF. DNA for the CDR3: TGTGCCAGCAGCGGGACTAGCGGGGCGAACACCGGGGAGCTGTTTTTT.

The chain combines TRBV9 with TRBJ2-3, with a tentative D call TRBD2 (6 bases). The germline V and J ends were trimmed by 0 bases and 2 bases, with 22 bases remaining between them. Germline V CDR1 and CDR2: SGDLS, YYNGEE. The CDR3 loop spans 19 amino acids. The CDR3 DNA follows: TGTGCCAGCAGCGTAGGCGGCGTGTGGCGGGGCCGATCCACAGATACGCAGTATTTT. Its translation: CASSVGGVWRGRSTDTQYF.

The chain carries TRBV6-6 and TRBJ1-5; the D gene is possibly TRBD1 (6 bases). From germline, CDR1 is MNHNY and CDR2 SVGAGI (reference sequence). Trimming took off 7 bases at V and 11 bases at J, with 21 bases between the two ends. This CDR3 comprises 14 residues. CDR3 coding DNA: TGTGCCAGCACCGAAGGGGGGGGCCCCCCGACCCAGCATTTT. It is translated as CASTEGGGPPTQHF.

The rearrangement uses TRBV5-1 and TRBJ1-2; D gene unclear. V lost 3 bases, J lost 0 bases, and 9 bases lay in between. The CDR3 contains 14 residues. Per the germline V gene, CDR1 is SGHRS and CDR2 is YFSETQ. This CDR3 is CASSSPGANYGYTF. The CDR3 DNA reads as TGCGCCAGCAGCTCCCCGGGAGCTAACTATGGCTACACCTTC.

This clone has ten or more counts. The chain links TRBV2 to TRBJ1-6; 7 nucleotides agree with TRBD1. The CDR3 runs to 16 residues. The junction had 14 bases not matched to a gene; V was cut back by 5 bases and J by 10 bases. The germline V gene has CDR1 SNHLY and CDR2 FYNNEI. The CDR3 nucleotides read TGTGCCAGCAGTCTAATCCAGGGGGAAGTAAGCTCACCCCTCCACTTT. Its translation is CASSLIQGEVSSPLHF.